A single sample gave rise to the 26 T cell receptor beta chains below, sequenced in a study of blood T cell repertoires in COVID-19. TCRdb's copy holds only in-frame clones and misses some; the assay was immunoSEQ multiplex PCR. The table records a few hundred thousand clones, about 83% of them present only once. Sequencing used peripheral blood. The receptor set was obtained from a man aged 80 or over with acute or convalescent COVID-19.

The gene calls are TRBV11-2 and TRBJ2-1; 8 bases match TRBD1. There are 14 residues in the CDR3. Germline lookup yields CDR1 SGHAT and CDR2 FQNNGV. The trim removed 4 bases at V and 9 bases at J, leaving 8 bases unmatched. The CDR3 loop is CASSSPTGEAEQFF. The DNA of the CDR3 is TGTGCCAGCAGCTCCCCGACAGGGGAGGCTGAGCAGTTCTTC.

The V gene is TRBV11-2, the J gene TRBJ2-3; 8 bases line up with TRBD2. This CDR3 contains 15 residues. Germline CDR1 reads SGHAT; CDR2 reads FQNNGV. V shed 1 base, J shed 4 bases, and the junction held 4 bases outside the gene matches. As DNA, the CDR3 is TGTGCCAGCAGCTTAGCGGGACTAGGGGCAGATACGCAGTATTTT. Translating it yields CASSLAGLGADTQYF.

The chain joins TRBV18 to TRBJ1-5, with D possibly TRBD1 on 5 matching bases. The CDR3 spans 14 residues. Germline loops: CDR1 KGHSH, CDR2 LQKENI. Trimming took off 5 bases at V and 4 bases at J, with 12 bases between the two ends. The CDR3 is CASSGAGLNQPQHF. In DNA form, the CDR3 reads TGTGCCAGCTCAGGGGCAGGGTTGAATCAGCCCCAGCATTTT.

This chain links TRBV3-1 (or the pseudogene TRBV3-2) with TRBJ1-1; unclear D gene. CDR1 LGHDT and CDR2 YNNKEL come from the germline V gene (reference sequence). The CDR3 runs to 15 residues. Trimming pared 1 base from V and 1 base from J, leaving 10 bases between. CDR3 sequence: CASSQVIRRNTEAFF. CDR3 sequence (DNA): TGTGCCAGCAGCCAAGTGATAAGGAGGAACACTGAAGCTTTCTTT.

This rearrangement joins TRBV6-5 to TRBJ1-1; D ambiguous. The CDR3 loop spans 13 amino acids. From germline, CDR1 is MNHEY and CDR2 SVGAGI. V gave up 5 bases and J gave up 1 base, with 8 bases separating them. Written as DNA, the CDR3 is TGTGCCAGCAGTCATCAGGAGAACACTGAAGCTTTCTTT. Amino acids: CASSHQENTEAFF.

The chain carries TRBV10-1 and TRBJ2-7; 7 bases fit TRBD2. Germline lookup yields CDR1 WNHNN and CDR2 SYGVQD (reference sequence). This CDR3 is built from 14 residues. Unmatched junction bases numbered 10, after V lost 3 bases and J lost 8 bases. This CDR3 reads CASSENSAGTKQYF. The CDR3 DNA sequence: TGCGCCAGCAGTGAAAATAGTGCAGGGACTAAGCAGTACTTC.

The gene calls are TRBV28 and TRBJ1-5; D uncertain. This CDR3 is built from 12 residues. Germline lookup yields CDR1 MDHEN and CDR2 SYDVKM. Trimming shortened V by 5 bases and J by 7 bases, and 9 bases separated the two germline ends. The CDR3 coding sequence is TGTGCCAGCAGTCCTCTCAGACAGCCCCAGCATTTT. It codes for CASSPLRQPQHF.

To note about this clone: The junction differs from germline at one of its ends, possibly a read error. The rearrangement links TRBV4-1 to TRBJ1-3; 9 bases align to TRBD1. This CDR3 has 11 amino acids. Germline lookup yields CDR1 MGHRA and CDR2 YSYEKL. CDR3 sequence: CASSHLGTGNF. The CDR3 DNA follows: TGCGCCAGCAGCCATCTCGGGACAGGGAATTTT.

The chain recombines TRBV18 with TRBJ2-2; no reliable D call. The CDR3 runs to 14 residues. The V gene lost 0 bases and the J gene lost 5 bases, with 7 bases spanning the gap. Germline lookup yields CDR1 KGHSH and CDR2 LQKENI. In DNA, the CDR3 is TGTGCCAGCTCACCACCCACGGTGACCGGGGAGCTGTTTTTT. Protein sequence: CASSPPTVTGELFF.

The chain carries TRBV2 and TRBJ1-1; D gene uncertain. Germline CDR1 reads SNHLY; CDR2 reads FYNNEI. V was cut by 1 base and J by 5 bases, with 8 bases left in between. The CDR3 covers 13 residues. This CDR3 is CASSEGARTEAFF. DNA of the CDR3: TGTGCCAGCAGTGAAGGGGCAAGGACTGAAGCTTTCTTT.

The genes are TRBV5-4 and TRBJ2-2; 14 nucleotides line up with TRBD2. The CDR3 spans 18 residues. Germline CDR1 and CDR2: SGHNT and YYREEE (reference sequence). Losses at the gene ends were 4 bases for V and 5 bases for J; bases not matched to a gene: 10. CDR3 nucleotides: TGTGCCAGCAGCAGCCCCGGGACTAGCGGGAGACATACCGGGGAGCTGTTTTTT. This sequence encodes CASSSPGTSGRHTGELFF.

The genes are TRBV29-1 and TRBJ2-7, with TRBD2 identical over 11 bases. The V segment lost 2 bases and the J segment 1 base; nucleotides outside the gene matches: 4. Per the germline V gene, CDR1 is SQVTM and CDR2 is ANQGSEA. The CDR3 has 15 amino acids. The CDR3 here is CSVERLAGGSYEQYF. The CDR3 region has the DNA TGCAGCGTTGAACGGCTAGCGGGGGGATCCTACGAGCAGTACTTC.

The chain couples TRBV10-3 to TRBJ1-5; a possible D gene is TRBD1 (5 bases). The CDR3 totals 16 residues. The germline CDR1 and CDR2 sequences are ENHRY and SYGVKD. Trimming removed 3 bases at V and 6 bases at J, with 18 bases between. CDR3 residues: CAISEGSGGRGQPQHF. The CDR3 nucleotides read TGTGCCATCAGTGAAGGAAGCGGGGGAAGGGGTCAGCCCCAGCATTTT.

The genes are TRBV29-1 and TRBJ2-1, with D possibly being TRBD2 (5 bases). V was pared by 8 bases and J by 10 bases, with 21 bases between. CDR3 length: 13 residues. Germline V gene sequence: CDR1 SQVTM, CDR2 ANQGSEA. The CDR3 bases are TGCAGCACCCCTGGCCCCGGGCCGGGAGAGCAGTTCTTC. Protein sequence: CSTPGPGPGEQFF.

CDR3 amino acids: CASSIGTGYNEQFF. As DNA, the CDR3 is TGTGCCAGCAGTATAGGGACTGGGTACAATGAGCAGTTCTTC. The V call is TRBV28, the J call TRBJ2-1; the D gene is possibly TRBD2 (6 bases). Germline V lookup: CDR1 MDHEN, CDR2 SYDVKM. The CDR3 has 14 residues. Trimming removed 5 bases from V and 4 bases from J, with 12 bases in between.

The rearrangement joins TRBV3-1 (or the pseudogene TRBV3-2) to TRBJ2-5; maybe TRBD1 (5 bases). The CDR3 contains 15 residues. Trimming removed 0 bases at V and 2 bases at J, with 10 bases between. Looked up from germline, CDR1 is LGHDT and CDR2 is YNNKEL (reference sequence). The CDR3 coding sequence is TGTGCCAGCAGCCAAGACTGGGGCCAGCAAGAGACCCAGTACTTC. It is translated as CASSQDWGQQETQYF.

The gene calls are TRBV7-2 and TRBJ1-5; TRBD1 is a possible D gene (6 bases). V lost 1 base and J 6 bases, leaving 16 bases between the germline ends. The CDR3 is 16 residues long. Germline V gene lookup returns CDR1 SGHTA and CDR2 FQGNSA. CDR3 nucleotide sequence: TGTGCCAGCAGCTTAGAGGGGGTGGGCAGTCTTCAGCCCCAGCATTTT. It translates to CASSLEGVGSLQPQHF.

In the case of this clone: At one boundary the junction diverges from the germline segment, which might be a read error. The V call is TRBV7-7, the J call TRBJ2-5; D is unresolved. CDR1 is SSHAT and CDR2 is FNYEAQ in the germline V gene (reference sequence). The CDR3 is 15 amino acids. CDR3 residues: CASSLETLPAETQYF. CDR3 bases: TGTGCTAGCAGCTTGGAGACCCTACCGGCAGAGACCCAGTACTTC.

This sequence joins TRBV5-1 and TRBJ1-2; possible D gene TRBD1, 6 bases. This CDR3 spans 14 amino acids. Trimming removed 0 bases at V and 3 bases at J, with 9 bases between. Germline assignment: CDR1 SGHRS and CDR2 YFSETQ. Written as DNA, the CDR3 is TGCGCCAGCAGCTTGGAGGGGGGGTACTATGGCTACACCTTC. Protein sequence: CASSLEGGYYGYTF.

This clone occurred a few times. The chain is built from TRBV27 and TRBJ2-7, with D maybe TRBD1 (6 bases). With 2 bases removed from V and 5 bases from J, the gap between germline ends came to 16 bases. Germline assignment: CDR1 MNHEY and CDR2 SMNVEV (reference sequence). CDR3 size: 15 residues. Here the CDR3 DNA reads TGTGCCAGCAGTTTACGGTCGTTGGGGGCGAACGAGCAGTACTTC. Translated: CASSLRSLGANEQYF.

This sequence joins TRBV6-5 and TRBJ2-5, with D maybe TRBD1 (6 bases). The germline CDR1 and CDR2 sequences are MNHEY and SVGAGI. The CDR3 is 14 amino acids. The V end was cut by 4 bases, the J end by 4 bases, with 13 bases between. CDR3 nucleotide sequence: TGTGCCAGCAGTTTAAGGACAGTAGGAGAGACCCAGTACTTC. Protein sequence: CASSLRTVGETQYF.

The genes are TRBV6-6 and TRBJ2-7; D unresolved. The CDR3 loop spans 13 amino acids. Trimming removed 2 bases at V and 6 bases at J, with 11 bases between. CDR1 and CDR2 from the germline V gene are MNHNY and SVGAGI (reference sequence). CDR3 nucleotide sequence: TGTGCCAGCAGTTACCCGCCCGGTGGCGAGCAGTACTTC. The encoded protein is CASSYPPGGEQYF.

The chain links TRBV7-3 to TRBJ1-6, with D maybe TRBD1 (5 bases). This CDR3 spans 16 amino acids. V was pared by 1 base and J by 10 bases, with 17 bases between. Germline V gene sequence: CDR1 SGHTA, CDR2 FQGTGA. CDR3 in amino acids: CASSLMAGGNGSPLHF. For the CDR3, the DNA is TGTGCCAGCAGCTTAATGGCGGGGGGTAATGGGTCACCCCTCCACTTT.

The sample holds many counts of this clone. This chain links TRBV5-1 with TRBJ2-6; 8 bases agree with TRBD1. With 1 base clipped from V and 12 bases from J, the junction kept 6 bases outside the gene matches. CDR1 and CDR2 from the germline V gene are SGHRS and YFSETQ. CDR3 length equals 14 residues. The CDR3 nucleotides read TGCGCCAGCAGCTTGCTGACAGGGGATCGCGTCCTGACTTTC. Residues: CASSLLTGDRVLTF.

The chain combines TRBV6-5 with TRBJ1-6, with TRBD1 identical over 9 bases. V dropped 4 bases and J dropped 5; count of bases not matched to a gene: 6. This CDR3 has 16 amino acids. Per the germline V gene, CDR1 is MNHEY and CDR2 is SVGAGI. Written as DNA, the CDR3 is TGTGCCAGCAGTTCAGTGGGGGACAGGGATAATTCACCCCTCCACTTT. Its translation is CASSSVGDRDNSPLHF.

This sequence joins TRBV19 and TRBJ2-3; TRBD1 matches 10 bases. J lost 8 bases, V lost 5 bases, and 13 bases had no gene match. CDR1 is LNHDA, CDR2 SQIVND, per germline (reference sequence). This CDR3 spans 16 amino acids. The CDR3 DNA is TGTGCCAGTAGTTCAAACCGGGACAGGGGAATAGTTACGCAGTATTTT. Its translation: CASSSNRDRGIVTQYF.